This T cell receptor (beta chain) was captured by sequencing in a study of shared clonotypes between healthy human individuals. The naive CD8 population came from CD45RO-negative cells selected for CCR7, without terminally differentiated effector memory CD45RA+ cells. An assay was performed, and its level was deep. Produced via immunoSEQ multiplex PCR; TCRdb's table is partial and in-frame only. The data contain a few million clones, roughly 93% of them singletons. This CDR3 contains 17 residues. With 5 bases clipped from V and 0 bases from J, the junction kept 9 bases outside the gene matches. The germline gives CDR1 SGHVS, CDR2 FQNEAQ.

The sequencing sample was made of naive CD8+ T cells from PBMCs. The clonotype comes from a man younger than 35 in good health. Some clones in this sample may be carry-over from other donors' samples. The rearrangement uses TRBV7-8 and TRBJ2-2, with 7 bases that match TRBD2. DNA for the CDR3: TGTGCCAGCAGCCCTAGCGTGGCGGGAGCGAACACCGGGGAGCTGTTTTTT. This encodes CASSPSVAGANTGELFF.